In this sample, the clone carrying this T cell receptor beta chain turned up once. The antigen remains undetermined. This entry belongs to a study of radiotherapy plus CTLA-4 blockade in lung cancer. The study's findings and limits: Radiotherapy was combined with ipilimumab, and tumor-derived TCR clones then expanded in blood.

The CDR3 loop spans 14 amino acids. Trimming took 1 base from V and 11 from J; bases not matched to a gene: 10. Germline V gives CDR1 KGHSH, CDR2 LQKENI. Only in-frame clones appear in the TCRdb table, and some are missing; sequencing was by immunoSEQ multiplex PCR. Found here are roughly 48,000 clones, 76% of them singletons; the top ten hold roughly 8%. Sequenced here: peripheral blood, sampled from a patient treated with radiotherapy plus ipilimumab. V gene TRBV18 combines with J gene TRBJ1-1; 7 nucleotides align to TRBD1. The sequence derives from a human donor with non-small cell lung cancer who had stable disease on radiotherapy plus ipilimumab. CDR3 region: CASSPREGGDGAFF. The CDR3, as DNA: TGTGCCAGCTCACCACGGGAAGGGGGCGATGGGGCTTTCTTT.